This T cell receptor (beta chain) was retrieved from a study of early T cells in non-severe SARS-CoV-2 infection. TCRdb ran MiXCR on the 5' RACE reads and lists one entry per CDR3 protein. Seen here are more than 25,000 distinct CDR3 sequences, 2.9% observed once, and the top ten hold approximately 0.72%. By share, this clonotype ranks as medium-sized (0.01 to 0.1%). This clonotype originated in an adult who was a healthcare worker with PCR-confirmed SARS-CoV-2 infection or an uninfected control (not recorded which). Material for sequencing was whole blood.

In nucleotides, the CDR3 is TGTGCCAGCAGTCGGACTAGCGGGGGGGCGGAGACCCAGTACTTC. Protein: CASSRTSGGAETQYF. The V and J genes are TRBV6-1 and TRBJ2-5; TRBD2 matches 15 bases. CDR1 is MNHNS and CDR2 is SASEGT in the germline V gene. This CDR3 comprises 15 residues. The trim removed 5 bases at V and 5 bases at J, leaving 3 bases unmatched.